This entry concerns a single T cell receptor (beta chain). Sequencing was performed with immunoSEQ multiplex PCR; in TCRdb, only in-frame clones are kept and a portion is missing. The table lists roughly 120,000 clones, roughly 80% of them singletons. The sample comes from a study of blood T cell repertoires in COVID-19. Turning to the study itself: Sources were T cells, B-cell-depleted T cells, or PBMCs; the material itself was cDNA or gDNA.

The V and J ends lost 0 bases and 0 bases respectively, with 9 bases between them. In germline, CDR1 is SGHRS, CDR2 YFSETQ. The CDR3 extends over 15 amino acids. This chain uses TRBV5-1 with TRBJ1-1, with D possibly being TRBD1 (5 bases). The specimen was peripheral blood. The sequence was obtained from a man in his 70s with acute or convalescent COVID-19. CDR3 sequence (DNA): TGCGCCAGCAGCTTGGCCGCCAGGGTGAACACTGAAGCTTTCTTT. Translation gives CASSLAARVNTEAFF. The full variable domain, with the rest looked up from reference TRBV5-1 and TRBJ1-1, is KAGVTQTPRYLIKTRGQQVTLSCSPISGHRSVSWYQQTPGQGLQFLFEYFSETQRNKGNFPGRFSGRQFSNSRSEMNVSTLELGDSALYLCASSLAARVNTEAFFGQGTRLTVV.